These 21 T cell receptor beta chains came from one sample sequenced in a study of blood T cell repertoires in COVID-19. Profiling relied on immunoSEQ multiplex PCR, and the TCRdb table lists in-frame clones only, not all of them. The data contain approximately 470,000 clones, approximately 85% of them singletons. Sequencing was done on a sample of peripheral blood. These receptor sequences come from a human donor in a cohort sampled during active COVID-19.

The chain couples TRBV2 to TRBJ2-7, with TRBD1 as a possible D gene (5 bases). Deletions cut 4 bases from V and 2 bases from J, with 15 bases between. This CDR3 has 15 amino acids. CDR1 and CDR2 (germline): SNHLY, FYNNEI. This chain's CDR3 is CASSVRAGRPYEQYF. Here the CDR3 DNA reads TGTGCCAGCAGTGTCCGAGCAGGGCGCCCCTACGAGCAGTACTTC. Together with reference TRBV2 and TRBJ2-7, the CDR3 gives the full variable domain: EPEVTQTPSHQVTQMGQEVILRCVPISNHLYFYWYRQILGQKVEFLVSFYNNEISEKSEIFDDQFSVERPDGSNFTLKIRSTKLEDSAMYFCASSVRAGRPYEQYFGPGTRLTVT.

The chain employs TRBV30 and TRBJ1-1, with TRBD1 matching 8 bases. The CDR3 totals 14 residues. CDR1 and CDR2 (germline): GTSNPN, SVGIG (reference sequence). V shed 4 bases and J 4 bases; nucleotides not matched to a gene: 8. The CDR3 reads CAWNLRGRVTEAFF. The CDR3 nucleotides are TGTGCCTGGAATCTCAGGGGGCGAGTCACTGAAGCTTTCTTT. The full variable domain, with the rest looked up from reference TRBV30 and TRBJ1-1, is SQTIHQWPATLVQPVGSPLSLECTVEGTSNPNLYWYRQAAGRGLQLLFYSVGIGQISSEVPQNLSASRPQDRQFILSSKKLLLSDSGFYLCAWNLRGRVTEAFFGQGTRLTVV.

The CDR3 loop is CASSLTGQPQHF. In DNA form, the CDR3 reads TGTGCCAGTAGTCTTACGGGGCAGCCCCAGCATTTT. The chain combines TRBV19 with TRBJ1-5; D gene unclear. Germline V gene lookup returns CDR1 LNHDA and CDR2 SQIVND (reference sequence). This CDR3 region has 12 residues. Trimming left V 5 bases short and J 7 bases short, with 9 bases between. The entire variable domain, with the rest obtained from reference TRBV19 and TRBJ1-5, is as follows: DGGITQSPKYLFRKEGQNVTLSCEQNLNHDAMYWYRQDPGQGLRLIYYSQIVNDFQKGDIAEGYSVSREKKESFPLTVTSAQKNPTAFYLCASSLTGQPQHFGDGTRLSIL.

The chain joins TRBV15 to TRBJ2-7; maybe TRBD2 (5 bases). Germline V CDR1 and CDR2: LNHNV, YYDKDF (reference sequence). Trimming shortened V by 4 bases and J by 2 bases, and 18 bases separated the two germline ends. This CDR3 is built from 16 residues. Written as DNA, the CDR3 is TGTGCCACCAGCACCCCGGAAGCGGAGAGGGCCTACGAGCAGTACTTC. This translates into CATSTPEAERAYEQYF.

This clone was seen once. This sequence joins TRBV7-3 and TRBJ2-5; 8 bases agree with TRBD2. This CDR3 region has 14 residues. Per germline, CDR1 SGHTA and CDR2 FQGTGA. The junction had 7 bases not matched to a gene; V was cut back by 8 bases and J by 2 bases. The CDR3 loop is CASSTSGPQETQYF. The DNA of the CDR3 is TGTGCCAGCTCTACTAGCGGCCCACAAGAGACCCAGTACTTC.

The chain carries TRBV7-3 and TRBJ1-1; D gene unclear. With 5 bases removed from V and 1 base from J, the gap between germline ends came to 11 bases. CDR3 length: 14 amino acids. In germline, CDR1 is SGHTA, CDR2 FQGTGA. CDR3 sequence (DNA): TGTGCCAGCAGCCCAAGCCCGAAGAACACTGAAGCTTTCTTT. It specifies CASSPSPKNTEAFF.

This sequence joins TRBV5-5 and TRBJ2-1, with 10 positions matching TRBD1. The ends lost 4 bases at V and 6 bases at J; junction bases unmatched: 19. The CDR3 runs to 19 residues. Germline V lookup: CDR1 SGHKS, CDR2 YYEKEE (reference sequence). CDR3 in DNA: TGTGCCAGCAGCCTCGCCCCACCCGACGGACAGGGGGTCCCCAATGAGCAGTTCTTC. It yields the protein CASSLAPPDGQGVPNEQFF.

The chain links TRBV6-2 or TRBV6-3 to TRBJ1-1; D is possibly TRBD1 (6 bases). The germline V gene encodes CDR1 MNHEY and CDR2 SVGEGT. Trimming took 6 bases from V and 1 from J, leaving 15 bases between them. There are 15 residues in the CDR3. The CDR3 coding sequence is TGTGCCAGCAGCCGCGTACAGGGTGGGAACACTGAAGCTTTCTTT. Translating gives CASSRVQGGNTEAFF.

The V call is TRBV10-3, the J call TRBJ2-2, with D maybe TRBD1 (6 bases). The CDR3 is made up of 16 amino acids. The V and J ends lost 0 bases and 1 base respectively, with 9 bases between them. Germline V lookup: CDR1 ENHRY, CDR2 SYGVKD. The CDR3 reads CAISESMTGNTGELFF. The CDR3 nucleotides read TGTGCCATCAGTGAGTCGATGACAGGGAACACCGGGGAGCTGTTTTTT.

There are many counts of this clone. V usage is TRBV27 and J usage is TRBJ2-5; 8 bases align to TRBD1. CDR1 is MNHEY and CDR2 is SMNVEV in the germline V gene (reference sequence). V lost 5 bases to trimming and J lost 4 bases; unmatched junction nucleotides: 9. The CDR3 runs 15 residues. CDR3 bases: TGTGCCAGCAGTCCCAAGGACAGGGTCGGAGAGACCCAGTACTTC. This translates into CASSPKDRVGETQYF.

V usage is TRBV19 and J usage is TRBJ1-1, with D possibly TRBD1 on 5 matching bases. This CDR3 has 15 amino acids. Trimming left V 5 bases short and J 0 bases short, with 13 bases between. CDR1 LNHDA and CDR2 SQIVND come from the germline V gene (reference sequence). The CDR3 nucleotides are TGTGCCAGTAGTCGATCGGGGGAGTTGAACACTGAAGCTTTCTTT. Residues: CASSRSGELNTEAFF.

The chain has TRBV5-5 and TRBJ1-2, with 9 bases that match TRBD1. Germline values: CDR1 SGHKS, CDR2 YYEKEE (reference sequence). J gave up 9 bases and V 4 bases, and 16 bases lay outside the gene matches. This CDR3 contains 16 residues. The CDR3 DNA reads TGTGCCAGCAGCCCCCTACCGGGACAGGGCCTCGTGAGCTACACCTTC. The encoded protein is CASSPLPGQGLVSYTF.

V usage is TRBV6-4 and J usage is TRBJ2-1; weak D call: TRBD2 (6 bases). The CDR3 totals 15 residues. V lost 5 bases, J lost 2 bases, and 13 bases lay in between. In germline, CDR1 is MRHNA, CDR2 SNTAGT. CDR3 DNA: TGTGCCAGCAGTAAAGGCGGGGAGCCCTACAATGAGCAGTTCTTC. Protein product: CASSKGGEPYNEQFF.

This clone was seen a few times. The CDR3 DNA is TGTGCCAGCAGGACAGCGGGCGAGCAGTACTTC. Translated: CASRTAGEQYF. The chain combines TRBV6-5 with TRBJ2-7; D possibly corresponds to TRBD2 (6 bases). CDR3 length: 11 amino acids. The V end was cut by 6 bases, the J end by 6 bases, with 9 bases between. The V gene's germline CDR1 is MNHEY and CDR2 SVGAGI.

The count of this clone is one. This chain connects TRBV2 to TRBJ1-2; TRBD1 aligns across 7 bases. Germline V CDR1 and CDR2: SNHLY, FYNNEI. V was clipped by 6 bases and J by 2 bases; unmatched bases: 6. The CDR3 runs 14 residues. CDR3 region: CASRRTGDNYGYTF. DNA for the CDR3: TGTGCCAGCAGGAGAACAGGGGACAACTATGGCTACACCTTC.

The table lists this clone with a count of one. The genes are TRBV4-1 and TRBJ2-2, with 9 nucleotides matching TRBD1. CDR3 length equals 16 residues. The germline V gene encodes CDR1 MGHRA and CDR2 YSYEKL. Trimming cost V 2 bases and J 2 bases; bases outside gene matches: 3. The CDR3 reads CASSQRTGGNTGELFF. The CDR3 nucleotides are TGCGCCAGCAGCCAACGAACAGGGGGCAACACCGGGGAGCTGTTTTTT.

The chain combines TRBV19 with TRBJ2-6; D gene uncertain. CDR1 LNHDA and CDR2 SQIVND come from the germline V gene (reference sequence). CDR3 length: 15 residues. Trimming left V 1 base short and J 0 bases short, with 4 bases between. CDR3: CASSIARSGANVLTF. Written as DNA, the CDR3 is TGTGCCAGTAGTATAGCGCGCTCTGGGGCCAACGTCCTGACTTTC.

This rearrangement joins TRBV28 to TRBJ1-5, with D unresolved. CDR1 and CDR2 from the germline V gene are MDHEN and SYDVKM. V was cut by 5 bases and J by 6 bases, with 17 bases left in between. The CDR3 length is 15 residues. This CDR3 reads CASSPRPSPGQPQHF. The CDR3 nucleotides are TGTGCCAGCAGTCCTCGCCCTAGCCCTGGTCAGCCCCAGCATTTT. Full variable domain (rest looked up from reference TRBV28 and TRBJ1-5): DVKVTQSSRYLVKRTGEKVFLECVQDMDHENMFWYRQDPGLGLRLIYFSYDVKMKEKGDIPEGYSVSREKKERFSLILESASTNQTSMYLCASSPRPSPGQPQHFGDGTRLSIL.

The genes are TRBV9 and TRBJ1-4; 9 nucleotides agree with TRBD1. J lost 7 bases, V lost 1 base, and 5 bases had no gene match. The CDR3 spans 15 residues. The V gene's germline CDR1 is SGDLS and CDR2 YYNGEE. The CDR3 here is CASSVRGTGLEKLFF. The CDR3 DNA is TGTGCCAGCAGCGTAAGAGGGACAGGGCTTGAAAAACTGTTTTTT.

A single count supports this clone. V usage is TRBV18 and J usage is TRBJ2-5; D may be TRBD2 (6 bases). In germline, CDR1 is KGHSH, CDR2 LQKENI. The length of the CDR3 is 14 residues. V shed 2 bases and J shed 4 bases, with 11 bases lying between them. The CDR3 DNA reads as TGTGCCAGCTCACCATACCGGGACTCAGAGACCCAGTACTTC. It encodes CASSPYRDSETQYF.

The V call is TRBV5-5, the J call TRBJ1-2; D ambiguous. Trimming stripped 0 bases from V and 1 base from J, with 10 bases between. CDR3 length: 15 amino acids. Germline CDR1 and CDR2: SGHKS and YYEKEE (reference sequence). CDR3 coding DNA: TGTGCCAGCAGCTTGGGATCTTCCGGTAACTATGGCTACACCTTC. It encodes CASSLGSSGNYGYTF.